This T cell receptor (beta chain) was captured in a study of read filtering for tumor transcriptome and immune sequencing. The library was built from approximately 400 ng RNA with molecular barcoded adaptors for alpha/delta and beta/gamma chains. One entry per CDR3 protein results from TCRdb running MiXCR on the reads. The table has tens of thousands of distinct CDR3 sequences, roughly 19% seen once; the top ten hold about 14%. This clonotype was counted at least ten times. Bone marrow was sampled from every patient at the time of active disease. The sequenced sample was a population of CD138-negative cells sorted from bone marrow. This sequence was found in a donor at least 40 years old with multiple myeloma.

The CDR3 protein is CASATGASYNEQFF. In nucleotides, the CDR3 is TGCGCCAGCGCTACAGGGGCCTCCTACAATGAGCAGTTCTTC. V usage is TRBV5-1 and J usage is TRBJ2-1; TRBD1 aligns across 7 bases. Trimming took 7 bases from V and 0 from J; bases not matched to a gene: 4. This CDR3 comprises 14 residues. Germline lookup yields CDR1 SGHRS and CDR2 YFSETQ.